Described below is a single T cell receptor (beta chain) sequence and its context. Its antigen is unknown. This CDR3 has 13 amino acids. Germline V CDR1 and CDR2: SGHVS, FQNEAQ. Deletions cut 5 bases from V and 5 bases from J, with 9 bases between. The data belong to a study of cytomegalovirus exposure and HLA in healthy donors. The PCR contained 60 Vbeta and 13 Jbeta primers. The repertoire was sequenced with immunoSEQ multiplex PCR; TCRdb's copy has only in-frame clones and lacks some. The sample yields 220,000 or so clones, approximately 85% seen once. Study-wide results and caveats: Indistinguishable V segments, including TRBV6-2 and TRBV6-3, were excluded. Among TCR beta chains, those listed as cytomegalovirus-associated numbered roughly 150. Immune exposure information available was restricted to CMV serostatus.

The gene calls are TRBV7-8 and TRBJ2-2; no clear D gene. The TCR comes from a woman in her 40s in good health and CMV-seronegative. The sample taken for sequencing was PBMCs. CDR3 loop: CASSTSRTGELFF. In DNA, the CDR3 is TGTGCCAGCAGCACATCTCGAACCGGGGAGCTGTTTTTT.